What follows describes a single TCR beta chain. Its antigen is unidentified. The same CDR3 can be traced to other DNA sequences in this sample. Clones were read by immunoSEQ multiplex PCR, and TCRdb kept only the in-frame ones, dropping some. The sample carries roughly 120,000 clones, approximately 86% recorded once. The entry originates in a study of T cell responses to AZD1222 COVID-19 vaccine. Study in general: Recipients boosted at about 4 weeks or about 12 weeks are pooled. General study findings and limits: Among spike-specific TCRs, nearly half reportedly target unmutated variant regions. The donor group comprised mostly white British people and more females; the analysis possibly underestimated clonal diversity. No repertoire was sampled before or during the peak T cell response, only after it.

There are 14 residues in the CDR3. CDR1 is MNHEY and CDR2 is SVGEGT in the germline V gene. Trimming shortened V by 2 bases and J by 0 bases, and 8 bases separated the two germline ends. This chain joins TRBV6-2 or TRBV6-3 and TRBJ2-7; no firm D call. The sequences come from peripheral blood, collected on day 0 of AZD1222 vaccination. The source is an adult in good health. CDR3 region: CASSYSGPSYEQYF. CDR3 sequence (DNA): TGTGCCAGCAGTTACAGTGGGCCCTCCTACGAGCAGTACTTC.